The source of this TCR beta chain is a study of T-cell memory formation after mild COVID-19. On the study more broadly: Largely, the TCR clusters proved donor specific.

Study-level points and caveats: CD4/CD8 balance characterized clones contracting day 15 to 85, and CD4+ skew characterized later expanders. Pre-infection memory carried some responding clones, suggesting that cross-reactive memory joined.

TCRdb reprocessed the 5' RACE reads with MiXCR, giving one entry per CDR3 protein. The profile shows about 210,000 distinct CDR3 sequences, about 10% of them singletons. Only a few counts were recorded for this clonotype. Its antigen remains unknown. The germline CDR1 and CDR2 sequences are DFQATT and SNEGSKA (reference sequence). V gave up 0 bases and J gave up 1 base, with 7 bases separating them. This CDR3 region has 13 residues. The gene calls are TRBV20-1 and TRBJ2-7, with no clear D. This receptor was obtained from a man younger than 35 who had mild COVID-19 (a few samples of this study predate the infection). Cell type and time point are not known. Input material: PBMCs or a T cell subset sorted from them (not recorded which). The chain's CDR3 is CSARDRWSYEQYF. For the CDR3, the DNA is TGCAGTGCTAGAGATAGGTGGTCCTACGAGCAGTACTTC.